Below, 28 T cell receptor beta chains from the same sample are listed, as sequenced in a study of T cells in Graves' hyperthyroidism and ophthalmopathy. TCR beta CDR3 regions were amplified from RNA. An initial round of RT-PCR targeting the TCR CDR3 relied on the HTBI primer set. TCRdb reprocessed the multiplex PCR reads via MiXCR and lists one record per CDR3 protein. The profile shows approximately 520,000 distinct CDR3 sequences, 20% of them singletons. What was sequenced was blood. These receptor sequences come from a man aged 18 to 30 with Graves' hyperthyroidism.

V usage is TRBV12-3 or TRBV12-4 and J usage is TRBJ2-7; 8 bases are shared with TRBD1. With 5 bases clipped from V and 2 bases from J, the junction kept 8 bases outside the gene matches. The CDR3 is made up of 15 amino acids. The CDR3 DNA is TGTGCCAGCAGTCCACAGGACAGGGCTCCCTACGAGCAGTACTTC. This sequence encodes CASSPQDRAPYEQYF.

About this clonotype itself: This CDR3 is missing its conserved last phenylalanine or tryptophan, likely due to a read error. The rearrangement uses TRBV19 and TRBJ1-1, with 9 nucleotides matching TRBD1. CDR3 length: 14 residues. V lost 5 bases, J lost 5 bases, and 6 bases stayed unmatched. Germline V CDR1 and CDR2: LNHDA, SQIVND (reference sequence). The CDR3 DNA sequence: TGTGCCAGTAGTCCCGGGACAGGGATTACTGAAGCTTTCTTG. Translation gives CASSPGTGITEAFL.

This chain links TRBV6-1 with TRBJ2-2; D ambiguous. V lost 3 bases and J lost 0, with 5 bases in between. Germline V gene lookup returns CDR1 MNHNS and CDR2 SASEGT. The CDR3 contains 14 residues. CDR3 in DNA: TGTGCCAGCAGTGATCGTCCGAACACCGGGGAGCTGTTTTTT. Translated: CASSDRPNTGELFF.

This sequence joins TRBV6-1 and TRBJ1-2; TRBD1 aligns across 9 bases. The CDR3 totals 17 residues. The germline CDR1 and CDR2 sequences are MNHNS and SASEGT. Germline trimming cut 6 bases from V and 6 bases from J; bases unmatched to any gene: 17. The CDR3 sequence: CASSPTGGVGLADGYTF. DNA for the CDR3: TGTGCCAGCAGCCCAACAGGGGGCGTTGGCCTCGCGGATGGCTACACCTTC.

This clonotype turned up a few times. This sequence joins TRBV5-4 and TRBJ1-2; no reliable D call. Trimming left V 4 bases short and J 0 bases short, with 7 bases between. CDR1 and CDR2 from the germline V gene are SGHNT and YYREEE (reference sequence). There are 13 residues in the CDR3. The DNA of the CDR3 is TGTGCCAGCAGCCATACAGCTAACTATGGCTACACCTTC. Translating gives CASSHTANYGYTF. The variable domain in full, completed from reference TRBV5-4 and TRBJ1-2, reads ETGVTQSPTHLIKTRGQQVTLRCSSQSGHNTVSWYQQALGQGPQFIFQYYREEENGRGNFPPRFSGLQFPNYSSELNVNALELDDSALYLCASSHTANYGYTFGSGTRLTVV.

The genes are TRBV7-8 and TRBJ2-2, with a tentative D call TRBD2 (7 bases). V was trimmed by 2 bases and J by 5 bases, leaving 15 bases between them. This CDR3 region has 16 residues. Looked up from germline, CDR1 is SGHVS and CDR2 is FQNEAQ. The CDR3: CASSLRGAVMTGELFF. The CDR3 DNA reads TGTGCCAGCAGCTTACGGGGGGCGGTTATGACCGGGGAGCTGTTTTTT.

V usage is TRBV28 and J usage is TRBJ1-1; the D gene is possibly TRBD1 (6 bases). The V gene's germline CDR1 is MDHEN and CDR2 SYDVKM. CDR3 length: 17 residues. This chain's CDR3 is CVTLRGGAGIMNTEAFF. The CDR3 region has the DNA TGTGTCACTCTTCGGGGGGGCGCAGGGATAATGAACACTGAAGCTTTCTTT.

This clonotype is deemed medium-sized (0.01 to 0.1%). V usage is TRBV20-1 and J usage is TRBJ1-1; the D is unclear. The CDR3 totals 11 residues. Between the trimmed V and J ends, which lost 5 bases and 10 bases, there was a span of 14 bases. CDR1 and CDR2 (germline): DFQATT, SNEGSKA (reference sequence). The chain's CDR3 is CSAPRNPGAFF. CDR3 sequence (DNA): TGCAGTGCTCCTCGGAACCCTGGAGCTTTCTTT.

This clonotype came up many times. The chain uses TRBV4-1 and TRBJ1-2; D gene unclear. The CDR3 spans 14 residues. Trimming cost V 4 bases and J 8 bases, with 17 bases left between them. Germline CDR1 MGHRA, CDR2 YSYEKL. The CDR3, as DNA: TGCGCCAGCAGCCGGCCTCCACCGTGGGAAGGCTACACCTTC. Amino acid sequence: CASSRPPPWEGYTF.

This clonotype was seen at least ten times. The V and J genes are TRBV18 and TRBJ2-7, with 9 bases matching TRBD1. CDR1 is KGHSH and CDR2 is LQKENI in the germline V gene. The CDR3 has 14 amino acids. The V segment lost 6 bases and the J segment 4 bases; nucleotides outside the gene matches: 7. This CDR3 reads CASSQGQGPYEQYF. CDR3 nucleotide sequence: TGTGCCAGCTCCCAGGGACAGGGACCTTACGAGCAGTACTTC.

The V call is TRBV4-1, the J call TRBJ1-1; TRBD1 is a possible D gene (5 bases). Germline CDR1 is MGHRA and CDR2 is YSYEKL. This CDR3 comprises 19 residues. Trimming pared 0 bases from V and 5 bases from J, leaving 25 bases between. The CDR3 here is CASSQDRQLRLGENTEAFF. The CDR3 DNA is TGCGCCAGCAGCCAAGATCGGCAGCTGCGTTTGGGGGAGAATACTGAAGCTTTCTTT.

In the case of this clonotype: At one of its ends the junction is not consistent with the germline gene, which may arise from a read error. The rearrangement uses TRBV5-1 and TRBJ2-5; 7 bases line up with TRBD1. The CDR3 extends over 16 amino acids. Germline V lookup: CDR1 SGHRS, CDR2 YFSETQ. This chain's CDR3 is CASSLNPGQTQGTQYF. Written as DNA, the CDR3 is TGCGCCAGCAGTCTCAACCCGGGACAGACTCAAGGGACCCAGTACTTC.

This clonotype was observed at least ten times. The chain joins TRBV5-1 to TRBJ2-7, with TRBD1 as a possible D gene (5 bases). V gave up 0 bases and J gave up 7 bases, with 11 bases separating them. The CDR3 is 13 amino acids. From germline, CDR1 is SGHRS and CDR2 YFSETQ. The CDR3 region is CASSLEAGWEQYF. The CDR3 region has the DNA TGCGCCAGCAGCTTGGAAGCAGGGTGGGAGCAGTACTTC.

This clonotype was detected many times. The chain joins TRBV29-1 to TRBJ1-5; D not certain. Germline assignment: CDR1 SQVTM and CDR2 ANQGSEA. Trimming shortened V by 4 bases and J by 0 bases, and 7 bases separated the two germline ends. This CDR3 has 13 residues. DNA for the CDR3: TGCAGCGTTGTAGTTAATAGCAATCAGCCCCAGCATTTT. It specifies CSVVVNSNQPQHF.

The chain combines TRBV20-1 with TRBJ1-1, with a weak D call TRBD1 (5 bases). Germline CDR1 DFQATT, CDR2 SNEGSKA (reference sequence). The CDR3 spans 12 residues. With 6 bases removed from V and 3 bases from J, the gap between germline ends came to 11 bases. The DNA of the CDR3 is TGCAGTGCCTCTCGAGGGGACACTGAAGCTTTCTTT. Translating gives CSASRGDTEAFF.

This clonotype was seen at least ten times. The V gene is TRBV5-1, the J gene TRBJ1-5, with TRBD1 identical over 8 bases. The V and J ends lost 2 bases and 3 bases, in that order; junction bases with no gene match: 7. CDR1 is SGHRS and CDR2 is YFSETQ in the germline V gene. This CDR3 spans 16 amino acids. CDR3 DNA sequence: TGCGCCAGCAGCTTAAGCCAGGGGGCTCACAATCAGCCCCAGCATTTT. It codes for CASSLSQGAHNQPQHF.

This clonotype appeared many times. The chain carries TRBV7-6 and TRBJ2-3; D is undetermined. Trimming removed 8 bases from V and 6 bases from J, with 18 bases in between. This CDR3 comprises 14 residues. Looked up from germline, CDR1 is SGHVS and CDR2 is FNYEAQ. The CDR3 sequence is CASGEGPSRDTQYF. The CDR3 DNA reads as TGTGCCAGCGGGGAAGGACCGTCCCGGGATACGCAGTATTTT.

This clonotype has ten or more counts. J is TRBJ1-1 and V is TRBV28; 9 bases are shared with TRBD1. Germline loops: CDR1 MDHEN, CDR2 SYDVKM. V lost 1 base to trimming and J lost 1 base; unmatched junction nucleotides: 4. This CDR3 has 16 residues. The CDR3 is CASSLLGQGSNTEAFF. CDR3 coding DNA: TGTGCCAGCAGTTTATTAGGACAGGGGTCGAACACTGAAGCTTTCTTT.

About this clonotype itself: This clone may be a read error of a much larger clone one base away. The J gene is TRBJ1-1, the V gene TRBV29-1; TRBD1 matches at 8 bases. The CDR3 contains 11 residues. V trimming: 4 bases; J trimming: 12 bases; junction bases outside the gene matches: 7. Germline CDR1 SQVTM, CDR2 ANQGSEA. The CDR3 DNA follows: TGCAGCGTTGGAGACAGGGGAGGATCTTTCTTT. This codes for CSVGDRGGSFF.

The chain carries TRBV12-5 and TRBJ2-2, with D perhaps assigned TRBD1 or TRBD2 (5 bases each). V lost 7 bases and J lost 2, with 14 bases in between. The CDR3 extends over 15 amino acids. Germline CDR1 reads LGHNT; CDR2 reads FRNRAP. The CDR3 is CASVRDVSNTGELFF. The CDR3 DNA reads TGTGCTAGTGTCCGGGACGTCTCAAACACCGGGGAGCTGTTTTTT.

This clonotype appeared many times. This sequence joins TRBV12-3 or TRBV12-4 and TRBJ1-5; 7 bases map to TRBD1. CDR3 length: 16 amino acids. V lost 9 bases to trimming and J lost 2 bases; unmatched junction nucleotides: 13. The CDR3 region is CASPSVGQSGNQPQHF. The CDR3 coding sequence is TGTGCCAGTCCATCAGTGGGACAGTCGGGCAATCAGCCCCAGCATTTT.

This clonotype was observed a few times. The rearrangement links TRBV29-1 to TRBJ1-2, with 7 bases aligning to TRBD1. After removal of 2 bases from V and 4 bases from J, the junction contained 4 bases not matched to a gene. The CDR3 has 13 residues. Germline CDR1 reads SQVTM; CDR2 reads ANQGSEA. CDR3 bases: TGCAGCGTTGAAAACAGGGGAAGCTATGGCTACACCTTC. This codes for CSVENRGSYGYTF.

This clonotype appeared many times. As DNA, the CDR3 is TGTGCCAGCAGCCATGACAGGCGTTATGGCTACACCTTC. This translates into CASSHDRRYGYTF. The J gene is TRBJ1-2, the V gene TRBV12-3 or TRBV12-4, with TRBD1 as a possible D gene (6 bases). There are 13 residues in the CDR3. Trimming removed 6 bases at V and 5 bases at J, with 13 bases between.

This clonotype was found a few times. V and J are TRBV12-3 or TRBV12-4 and TRBJ2-7; 7 nucleotides line up with TRBD1. The CDR3 extends over 13 amino acids. The junction had 5 bases not matched to a gene; V was cut back by 3 bases and J by 6 bases. The CDR3 region has the DNA TGTGCCAGCAGTTTCACAGGGGCTCGCGAGCAGTACTTC. Encoded protein: CASSFTGAREQYF.

This rearrangement joins TRBV11-2 to TRBJ2-7; D may be TRBD2 (5 bases). V lost 4 bases to trimming and J lost 5 bases, with 12 bases between them. CDR1 is SGHAT, CDR2 FQNNGV, per germline. This CDR3 has 13 residues. CDR3 DNA: TGTGCCAGCAGCTCCACTGTGAGGGACGAGCAGTACTTC. It encodes CASSSTVRDEQYF.

This clonotype was counted ten times or more. The chain links TRBV9 to TRBJ2-5; 11 nucleotides match TRBD2. The CDR3 is 15 residues long. The germline CDR1 and CDR2 sequences are SGDLS and YYNGEE. V was clipped by 0 bases and J by 4 bases; unmatched bases: 2. The CDR3 coding sequence is TGTGCCAGCAGCGTAGTGACTAGCGGGGTAGAGACCCAGTACTTC. This translates into CASSVVTSGVETQYF.

This clonotype has a count of ten or more. This rearrangement joins TRBV27 to TRBJ2-7; D is perhaps TRBD1 or TRBD2 (5 bases each). V was trimmed by 5 bases and J by 2 bases, leaving 16 bases between them. This CDR3 region has 15 residues. Germline V gene lookup returns CDR1 MNHEY and CDR2 SMNVEV (reference sequence). CDR3 in DNA: TGTGCCAGCAGTCCCCGGGAAGGGACCCCCTACGAGCAGTACTTC. Protein sequence: CASSPREGTPYEQYF.

The rearrangement joins TRBV6-5 to TRBJ2-7; perhaps TRBD2 as D (6 bases). The CDR3 extends over 13 amino acids. Germline assignment: CDR1 MNHEY and CDR2 SVGAGI. V dropped 4 bases and J dropped 5 bases, with 12 bases sitting between them. This chain's CDR3 is CASSFFGRNEQYF. The CDR3, as DNA: TGTGCCAGCAGTTTTTTCGGGAGAAACGAGCAGTACTTC.